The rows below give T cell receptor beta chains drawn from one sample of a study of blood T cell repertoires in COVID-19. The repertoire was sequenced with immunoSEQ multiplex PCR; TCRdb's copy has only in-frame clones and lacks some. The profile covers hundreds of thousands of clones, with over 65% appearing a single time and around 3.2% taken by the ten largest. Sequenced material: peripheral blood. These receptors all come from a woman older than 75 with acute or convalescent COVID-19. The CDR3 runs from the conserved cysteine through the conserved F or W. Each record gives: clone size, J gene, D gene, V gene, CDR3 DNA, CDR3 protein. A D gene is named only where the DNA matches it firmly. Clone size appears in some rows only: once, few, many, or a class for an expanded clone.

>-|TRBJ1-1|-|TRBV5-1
TGCGCCAGCAGCTTGCAGTCGTCGGGATCTGAAGCTTTCTTT
CASSLQSSGSEAFF
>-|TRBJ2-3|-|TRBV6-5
TGTGCCAGCGTACGGCCAGGCCACACAGATACGCAGTATTTT
CASVRPGHTDTQYF
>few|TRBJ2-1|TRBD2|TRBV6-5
TGTGCCAGCAGTTCTAGCGGAGGCTCCTACAATGAGCAGTTCTTC
CASSSSGGSYNEQFF
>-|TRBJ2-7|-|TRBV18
TGTGCCAGCTCATATCAGGGTGGTGGCTCCTACGAGCAGTACTTC
CASSYQGGGSYEQYF
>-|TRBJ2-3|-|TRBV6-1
TGTGCCAGCAGTGAAGGAAGAGTTAGCACAGATACGCAGTATTTT
CASSEGRVSTDTQYF
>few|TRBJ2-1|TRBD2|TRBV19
TGTGCCAGTAGTAGATACACCACGACTAGCGGGAGGGCCTACAATGAGCAGTTCTTC
CASSRYTTTSGRAYNEQFF
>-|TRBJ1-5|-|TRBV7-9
TGTGCCAGCAGCGCCGGGGGGGCGGGTAATCAGCCCCAGCATTTT
CASSAGGAGNQPQHF
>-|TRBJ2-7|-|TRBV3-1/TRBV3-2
TGTGCCAGCAGCCAAGCCCCGGAGGGCTCCTACGAGCAGTACTTC
CASSQAPEGSYEQYF
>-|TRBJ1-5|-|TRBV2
TGTGCCAGCAGGCTCAACCAGAATAGCAATCAGCCCCAGCATTTT
CASRLNQNSNQPQHF
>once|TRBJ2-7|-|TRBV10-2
TGCGCCAGCAGTGATAGGGCAGGGGGGATCTACGAGCAGTACTTC
CASSDRAGGIYEQYF
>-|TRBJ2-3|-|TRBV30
TGTGCCTGGGGCCTAAGCAATACGCAGTATTTT
CAWGLSNTQYF
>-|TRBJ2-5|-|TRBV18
TGTGCCAGCTCAAGGGACATGGGGCAAGAGACCCAGTACTTC
CASSRDMGQETQYF
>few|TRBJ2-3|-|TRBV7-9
TGTGCCAGCAGCTTAGGTCCGGGTACGCAGTATTTT
CASSLGPGTQYF
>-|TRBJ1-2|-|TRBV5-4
TGTGCCAGCAGCTTGCTTTCCGGGGATGGCTACACCTTC
CASSLLSGDGYTF
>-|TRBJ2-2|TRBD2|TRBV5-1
TGCGCCAGCAGCTTGGGACTAGCAGGAACAGTCGGGAACACCGGGGAGCTGTTTTTT
CASSLGLAGTVGNTGELFF
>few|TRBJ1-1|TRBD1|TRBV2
TGTGCCAGCAGGGGGACAGGGGGGCCGATGAACACTGAAGCTTTCTTT
CASRGTGGPMNTEAFF
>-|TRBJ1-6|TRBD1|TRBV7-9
TGTGCCAGCAGCTTAACAGGGGGCTCTCGTTCACCCCTCCACTTT
CASSLTGGSRSPLHF
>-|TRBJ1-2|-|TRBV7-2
TGTGCCAGCAGCTTTTCGGCGACAGTAAACTATGGCTACACCTTC
CASSFSATVNYGYTF